This T cell receptor (beta chain) was identified during a study of Ad26.COV2.S vaccination and SARS-CoV-2 variants. For the study at large: Once or twice, 56 days apart, Ad26.COV2.S was delivered intramuscularly.

The assay was immunoSEQ multiplex PCR, and TCRdb's table has in-frame clones only and misses some. The repertoire holds some 320,000 clones, with over 80% as singletons. The CDR3 runs to 12 residues. Per germline, CDR1 LNHNV and CDR2 YYDKDF (reference sequence). Deletions cut 4 bases from V and 8 bases from J, with 8 bases between. Broader study findings: Similar non-spike TCR breadth was observed in recipients of vaccine and of placebo.

Treatment reported: 15 to 20 received Ad26.COV2.S at low or high dose, single or two shots; 5 received placebo; per-sample allocation not given. The samples were gathered on day 63 after the first injection of vaccine or placebo. Concerning this clone: As yet, its antigen is unknown.

This receptor was obtained from a person between 18 and 60 years old who received the Ad26.COV2.S COVID-19 vaccine or a placebo. The chain links TRBV15 to TRBJ1-4, with D unclear. Sequences were derived from peripheral blood, sampled in a trial of Ad26.COV2.S vaccine versus placebo. Here the CDR3 reads CATSNRKEKLFF. For the CDR3, the DNA is TGTGCCACCAGCAACCGGAAGGAAAAACTGTTTTTT. The whole variable domain, remainder taken from reference TRBV15 and TRBJ1-4, is DAMVIQNPRYQVTQFGKPVTLSCSQTLNHNVMYWYQQKSSQAPKLLFHYYDKDFNNEADTPDNFQSRRPNTSFCFLDIRSPGLGDTAMYLCATSNRKEKLFFGSGTQLSVL.